The next 16 T cell receptor beta chains were all read from a single sample in a study of blood T cells in healthy people across ages. For the second PCR, which ran for roughly 6 to 12 cycles, a sample-barcoded 5' primer and a J-beta primer mix were used. TCRdb recomputed calls from the 5' RACE reads with MiXCR, one row per CDR3 protein. Among hundreds of thousands of distinct CDR3 sequences listed, roughly 25% were seen once. A further study also used this sample, focusing on T cells of mothers and their children.

Sequencing was done on a sample of blood. These TCRs come from a boy aged 5 to 17 in good health.

This clonotype was seen only a few times. This chain connects TRBV7-7 to TRBJ2-7; 8 bases are a match to TRBD1. Germline loops: CDR1 SSHAT, CDR2 FNYEAQ (reference sequence). The CDR3 runs to 12 residues. This CDR3 reads CSGVTGEYEQYF. DNA for the CDR3: TGTTCCGGGGTGACAGGGGAATACGAGCAGTACTTC. Together with reference TRBV7-7 and TRBJ2-7, the CDR3 gives the full variable domain: GAGVSQSPRYKVTKRGQDVTLRCDPISSHATLYWYQQALGQGPEFLTYFNYEAQPDKSGLPSDRFSAERPEGSISTLTIQRTEQRDSAMYRCSGVTGEYEQYFGPGTRLTVT.

The V call is TRBV18, the J call TRBJ2-5; the match to TRBD2 covers 9 bases. The CDR3 has 14 residues. V lost 6 bases, J lost 3 bases, and 5 bases stayed unmatched. CDR1 and CDR2 from the germline V gene are KGHSH and LQKENI. The CDR3 coding sequence is TGTGCCAGCTCCCTCAGGACTAGCGAAGAGACCCAGTACTTC. Its protein is CASSLRTSEETQYF.

The chain employs TRBV7-9 and TRBJ2-5; 8 bases agree with TRBD1. This CDR3 spans 11 amino acids. The V gene's germline CDR1 is SEHNR and CDR2 FQNEAQ (reference sequence). V was pared by 5 bases and J by 10 bases, with 3 bases of the junction left unmatched. The CDR3 protein is CASSQDRGQYF. The DNA for the CDR3 is TGTGCCAGCAGCCAAGACAGGGGCCAGTACTTC.

The chain couples TRBV3-1 to TRBJ2-5; TRBD1 aligns across 10 bases. The DNA matches TRBJ2-1 better at its end, which makes the J call doubtful. The CDR3 has 14 residues. Looked up from germline, CDR1 is LGHDT and CDR2 is YNNKEL (reference sequence). In DNA, the CDR3 is TGTGCCAGCAGCCAAGGGACAGGGGGTGATGAGCAGTTCTTC. Its protein product is CASSQGTGGDEQFF.

This clonotype was seen a few times. CDR3 in amino acids: CASSWTGGAGNTEAFF. The CDR3 DNA is TGTGCCAGCAGTTGGACAGGGGGCGCGGGGAACACTGAAGCTTTCTTT. The V and J genes are TRBV11-2 and TRBJ1-1, with TRBD1 matching 11 bases. Trimming removed 6 bases from V and 1 base from J; junction bases left unmatched: 7. Germline loops: CDR1 SGHAT, CDR2 FQNNGV. CDR3 size: 16 residues.

The CDR3 sequence is CASSEMGQKVYEQYF. The CDR3 DNA reads as TGTGCCAGCAGTGAAATGGGACAGAAGGTCTACGAGCAGTACTTC. V usage is TRBV6-1 and J usage is TRBJ2-7, with 7 positions matching TRBD1. Germline-derived CDR1 and CDR2 are MNHNS and SASEGT. Trimming cost V 2 bases and J 3 bases; bases outside gene matches: 7. The CDR3 covers 15 residues.

CDR3 residues: CASSGQLGTISYNEQFF. CDR3 DNA: TGTGCCAGCAGTGGTCAACTAGGGACGATTTCCTACAATGAGCAGTTCTTC. The chain uses TRBV2 and TRBJ2-1, with D perhaps being TRBD1 or TRBD2 (5 bases each). The V gene's germline CDR1 is SNHLY and CDR2 FYNNEI. V was cut by 4 bases and J by 1 base, with 17 bases left in between. The CDR3 contains 17 residues.

This clonotype was detected only a few times. Written as DNA, the CDR3 is TGCAGTGCTTCTAACCCAGGGGGCTCCTACAATGAGCAGTTCTTC. Translating it yields CSASNPGGSYNEQFF. The chain is built from TRBV20-1 and TRBJ2-1; 7 bases align to TRBD1. The junction had 7 bases not matched to a gene; V was cut back by 5 bases and J by 0 bases. This CDR3 is 15 amino acids long. The germline CDR1 and CDR2 sequences are DFQATT and SNEGSKA (reference sequence).

This clonotype was recorded a few times. This rearrangement joins TRBV2 to TRBJ2-5; perhaps TRBD1 as D (5 bases). Trimming left V 11 bases short and J 5 bases short, with 18 bases between. CDR1 is SNHLY, CDR2 FYNNEI, per germline. This CDR3 region has 13 residues. CDR3 amino acids: CASRTYVMETQYF. As DNA, the CDR3 is TGTGCCTCCCGGACATACGTAATGGAGACCCAGTACTTC.

This chain links TRBV6-2 or TRBV6-3 with TRBJ2-5, with D maybe TRBD2 (6 bases). Germline-derived CDR1 and CDR2 are MNHEY and SVGEGT. This CDR3 has 14 amino acids. V dropped 2 bases and J dropped 6 bases, with 13 bases sitting between them. The CDR3 protein is CASSYGSGTQTQYF. Written as DNA, the CDR3 is TGTGCCAGCAGTTACGGATCAGGGACTCAGACCCAGTACTTC.

This rearrangement joins TRBV12-3 or TRBV12-4 to TRBJ2-5, with D hard to call. Trimming shortened V by 2 bases and J by 5 bases, and 9 bases separated the two germline ends. The CDR3 extends over 13 amino acids. CDR3: CASSLWALETQYF. CDR3 bases: TGTGCCAGCAGTTTATGGGCTCTGGAGACCCAGTACTTC.

For this clonotype: Germline and junction disagree at one end, which may indicate a read error. The chain has TRBV5-1 and TRBJ1-1, with D possibly TRBD1 on 5 matching bases. The CDR3 is 14 amino acids. Germline-derived CDR1 and CDR2 are SGHRS and YFSETQ. The CDR3 reads CASFSGSGDTGAFF. CDR3 bases: TGCGCCAGCTTTTCAGGGTCGGGAGACACTGGAGCTTTCTTT.

The V gene is TRBV5-1, the J gene TRBJ1-2; D might be TRBD1 (5 bases). CDR3 length: 14 residues. CDR1 and CDR2 from the germline V gene are SGHRS and YFSETQ. The V gene lost 0 bases and the J gene lost 6 bases, with 12 bases spanning the gap. CDR3 DNA sequence: TGCGCCAGCAGCTTGGAGGCTAGGGGCCATGGCTACACCTTC. This encodes CASSLEARGHGYTF.

This clonotype was seen only a few times. V is TRBV5-1 and J is TRBJ2-1; 8 bases are shared with TRBD1. The V and J ends lost 5 bases and 4 bases, in that order; junction bases with no gene match: 14. The CDR3 is made up of 17 amino acids. Germline CDR1 SGHRS, CDR2 YFSETQ. The CDR3 nucleotides are TGCGCCAGCAGTCGCGCCCCGGGGACAGGTACTTACAATGAGCAGTTCTTC. Encoded protein: CASSRAPGTGTYNEQFF.

This clonotype was detected only a few times. Sequence at one end of the junction differs from germline and may be a read error. V usage is TRBV7-9 and J usage is TRBJ1-4; D might be TRBD1 (5 bases). CDR1 and CDR2 (germline): SEHNR, FQNEAQ (reference sequence). There are 12 residues in the CDR3. Here the CDR3 DNA reads TGTGTCAGCACCTCAGGGTGGGAAAAACTGTTTTTT. It codes for CVSTSGWEKLFF.

This sequence joins TRBV5-1 and TRBJ2-5, with a possible D match to TRBD2 (5 bases). Germline V gene lookup returns CDR1 SGHRS and CDR2 YFSETQ. The CDR3 extends over 16 amino acids. Trimming removed 0 bases at V and 2 bases at J, with 14 bases between. Here the CDR3 reads CASSLARGLAQETQYF. The CDR3 coding sequence is TGCGCCAGCAGCTTGGCACGAGGGCTAGCACAAGAGACCCAGTACTTC.